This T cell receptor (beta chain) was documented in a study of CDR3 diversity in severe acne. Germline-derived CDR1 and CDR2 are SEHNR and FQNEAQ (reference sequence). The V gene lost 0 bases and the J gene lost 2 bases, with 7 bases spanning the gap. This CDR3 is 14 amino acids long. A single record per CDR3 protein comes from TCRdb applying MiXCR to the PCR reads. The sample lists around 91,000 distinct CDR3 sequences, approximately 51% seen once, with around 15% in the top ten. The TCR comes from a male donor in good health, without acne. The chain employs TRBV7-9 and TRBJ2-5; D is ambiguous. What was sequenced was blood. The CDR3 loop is CASSLALGQETQYF. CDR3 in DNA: TGTGCCAGCAGCTTAGCACTCGGGCAAGAGACCCAGTACTTC.